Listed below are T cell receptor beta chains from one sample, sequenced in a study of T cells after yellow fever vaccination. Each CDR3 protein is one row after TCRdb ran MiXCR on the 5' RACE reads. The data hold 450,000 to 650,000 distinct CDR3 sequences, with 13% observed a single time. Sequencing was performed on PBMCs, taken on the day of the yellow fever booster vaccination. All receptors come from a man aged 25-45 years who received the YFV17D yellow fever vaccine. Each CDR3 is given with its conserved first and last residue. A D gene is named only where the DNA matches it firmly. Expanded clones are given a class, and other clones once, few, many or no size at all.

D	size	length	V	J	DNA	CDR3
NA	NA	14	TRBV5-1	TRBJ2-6	TGCGCCAGCAGCCCAAGCTACGGGGCCAACGTCCTGACTTTC	CASSPSYGANVLTF
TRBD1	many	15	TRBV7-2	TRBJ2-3	TGTGCCAGCAGCTTAACAGGGGGCTCTTCAGATACGCAGTATTTT	CASSLTGGSSDTQYF
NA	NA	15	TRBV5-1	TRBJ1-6	TGCGCCAGCAGTGACCAGGCGGGGCCTAATTCACCCCTCCACTTT	CASSDQAGPNSPLHF
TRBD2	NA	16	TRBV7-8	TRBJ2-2	TGTGCCAGCAGCTTAGCTTCGGGAGGGCCCACCGGGGAGCAGTTTTTT	CASSLASGGPTGEQFF
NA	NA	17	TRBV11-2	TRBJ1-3	TGTGCCAGCAGCTTAGACGCAGATACAGTCTCTGGAAACACCATATATTTT	CASSLDADTVSGNTIYF
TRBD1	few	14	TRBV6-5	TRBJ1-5	TGTGCCAGCAGTTTCGGACAGGGACGGCAGCCCCAGCATTTT	CASSFGQGRQPQHF
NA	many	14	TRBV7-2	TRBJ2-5	TGTGCCAGCAGCTTAGGGCCAGTTCAAGAGACCCAGTACTTC	CASSLGPVQETQYF
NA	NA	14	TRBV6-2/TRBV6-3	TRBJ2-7	TGTGCCAGCACAGGGACAAGGAGCTCCTACGAGCAGTACTTC	CASTGTRSSYEQYF
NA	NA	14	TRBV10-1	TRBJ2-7	TGCGCCAGCCACAGGGACCAGCGGAGCTACGAGCAGTACTTC	CASHRDQRSYEQYF
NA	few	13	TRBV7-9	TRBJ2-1	TGTGCCAGCAGTCAGCGGAGTTGGAATGAGCAGTTCTTC	CASSQRSWNEQFF
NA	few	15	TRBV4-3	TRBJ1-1	TGCGCCAGCAGCCAAGACCTGGGCAGGTCGAGGGAAGCTTTCTTT	CASSQDLGRSREAFF
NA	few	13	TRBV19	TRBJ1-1	TGTGCCAGTAGTATAAAAGGGGACACTGAAGCTTTCTTT	CASSIKGDTEAFF
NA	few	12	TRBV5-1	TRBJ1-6	TGCGCCAGCAGCTTGGATTTTCCACCCCTCCACTTT	CASSLDFPPLHF
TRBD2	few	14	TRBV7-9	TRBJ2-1	TGTGCCAGCAAGGACGGGACTAGGAGCGATGAGCAGTTCTTC	CASKDGTRSDEQFF
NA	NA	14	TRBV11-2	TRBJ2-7	TGTGCCAGCAGCTCCAACTACTACGCCTACGAGCAGTACTTC	CASSSNYYAYEQYF
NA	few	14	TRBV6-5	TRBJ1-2	TGTGCCAGCAGTTACCGGCTGAACCTCTATGGCTACACCTTC	CASSYRLNLYGYTF
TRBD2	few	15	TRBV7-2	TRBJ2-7	TGTGCCAGCAGCTTAGTCGGACTAGCGGATTACGAGCAGTACTTC	CASSLVGLADYEQYF
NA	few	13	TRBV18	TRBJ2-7	TGTGCCAGCTCACCCTCCGGGCCGAGGGAGCAGTACTTC	CASSPSGPREQYF
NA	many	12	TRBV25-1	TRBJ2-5	TGTGCCAGCAGCGAGTACCAAGAGACCCAGTACTTC	CASSEYQETQYF
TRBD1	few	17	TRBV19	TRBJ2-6	TGTGCCAGTAGTCCGGACAGGGAATTCTCTGGGGCCAACGTCCTGACTTTC	CASSPDREFSGANVLTF
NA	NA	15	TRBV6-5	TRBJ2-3	TGTGCCAGCAGTTACTACGAGGGTGGTTCAGATACGCAGTATTTT	CASSYYEGGSDTQYF
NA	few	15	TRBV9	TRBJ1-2	TGTGCCAGCAGCGTAGGGTCAGGGTTACGAGGTGGCTACACCTTC	CASSVGSGLRGGYTF
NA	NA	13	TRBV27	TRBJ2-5	TGTGCCAGCAGTCCCATTAGCAGGGAGACCCAGTACTTC	CASSPISRETQYF
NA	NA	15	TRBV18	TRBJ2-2	TGTGCCAGCTCACCACCGTCAGGGCGGACCGGGGAGCTGTTTTTT	CASSPPSGRTGELFF
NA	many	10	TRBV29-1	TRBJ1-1	TGCAGCGTCGGGAACACTGAAGCTTTCTTT	CSVGNTEAFF
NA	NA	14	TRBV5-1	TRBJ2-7	TGCGCCAGCATATCCCAACCGGGGGTCAACGAGCAGTACTTC	CASISQPGVNEQYF
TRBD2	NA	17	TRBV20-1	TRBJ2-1	TGCAGTGCTAGAGGAGGGGCAGGTCTGCGGACTAGCGGGAGCCAGTTCTTC	CSARGGAGLRTSGSQFF
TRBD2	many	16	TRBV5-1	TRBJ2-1	TGCGCCAGCAGCTGGACTAGCGGGAGGATCTACAATGAGCAGTTCTTC	CASSWTSGRIYNEQFF
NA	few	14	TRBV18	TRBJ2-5	TGTGCCAGCTCACCACCTGTACTTAAAGAGACCCAGTACTTC	CASSPPVLKETQYF
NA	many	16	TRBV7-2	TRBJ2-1	TGTGCCAGCAGCTTAGCGGGACGGGACTCCTACAATGAGCAGTTCTTC	CASSLAGRDSYNEQFF
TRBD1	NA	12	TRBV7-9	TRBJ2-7	TGTGCCAGCAGCTTAGCAGGGGGCGCAGGAGAATTC	CASSLAGGAGEF
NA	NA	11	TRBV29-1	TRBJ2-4	TGCAGCGTTGCCAGGGCGAACATTCAGTACTTC	CSVARANIQYF
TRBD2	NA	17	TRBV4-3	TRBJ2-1	TGCGCCAGCAGCCAAGAATGGGCGGGAGGTCGCCACAATGAGCAGTTCTTC	CASSQEWAGGRHNEQFF
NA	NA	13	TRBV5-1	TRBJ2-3	TGCGCCAGAAAGGGCAGCGGCCCAGATACGCAGTATTTT	CARKGSGPDTQYF
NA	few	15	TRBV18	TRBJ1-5	TGTGCCAGTTCGAGGGGGGCCGCCCAAAATCAGCCCCAGCATTTT	CASSRGAAQNQPQHF
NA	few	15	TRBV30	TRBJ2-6	TGTGCCGAGGGGTCGGGGCAACCCCGGGCCAACGTCCTGACTTTC	CAEGSGQPRANVLTF
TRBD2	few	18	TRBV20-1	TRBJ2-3	TGCAGTGCTAGTTATTTTAGCGGGAGGTTGGGAGGCACAGATACGCAGTATTTT	CSASYFSGRLGGTDTQYF
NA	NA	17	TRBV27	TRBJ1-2	TGTGCCAGCAGTTTATCCAGAGGGTGGTCTTTGAACTATGGCTACACCTTC	CASSLSRGWSLNYGYTF
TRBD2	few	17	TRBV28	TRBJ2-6	TGTGCCAGCAGCCTACTAGCGGGCCTGACCGGGGCCAACGTCCTGACTTTC	CASSLLAGLTGANVLTF
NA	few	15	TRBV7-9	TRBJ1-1	TGTGCCAGCAGCTTTCTCAGGGTTTCGAACACTGAAGCTTTCTTT	CASSFLRVSNTEAFF
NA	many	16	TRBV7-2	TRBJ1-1	TGTGCCAGCAACTACCCGAGAGGAGGGTTGAACACTGAAGCTTTCTTT	CASNYPRGGLNTEAFF
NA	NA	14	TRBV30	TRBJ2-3	TGTGCCTGGAGTGTAGGTCAGGGGATAGGTACGCAGTATTTT	CAWSVGQGIGTQYF
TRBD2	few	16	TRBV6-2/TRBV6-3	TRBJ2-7	TGTGCCAGCAGCCTACCTGCTAGCGGGAGGGCCTACGAGCAGTACTTC	CASSLPASGRAYEQYF
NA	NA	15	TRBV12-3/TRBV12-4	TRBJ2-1	TGTGCCAGCAGTAAGACTAGGAGCTCCTACAATGAGCAGTTCTTC	CASSKTRSSYNEQFF
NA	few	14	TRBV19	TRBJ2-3	TGTGCCAGTAGTGGGGAAAGAAGCACAGATACGCAGTATTTT	CASSGERSTDTQYF
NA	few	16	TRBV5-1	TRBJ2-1	TGCGCCAGCAGCCCACCCCCGGCGGTGTCGTCAAGTGAGCAGTTCTTC	CASSPPPAVSSSEQFF
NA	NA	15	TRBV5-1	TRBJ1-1	TGCGCCAGCAGCAATTCTCGGCCGGGGAACACTGAAGCTTTCTTT	CASSNSRPGNTEAFF
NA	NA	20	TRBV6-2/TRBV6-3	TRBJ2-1	TGTGCCAGTACGGGACAGGGGACGTTAGCGGGAGCGCGCCTCTACAATGAGCAGTTCTTC	CASTGQGTLAGARLYNEQFF
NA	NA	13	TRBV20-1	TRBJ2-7	TGCAGTGCAGCACCAGGGGGGTCCTACGAGCAGTACTTC	CSAAPGGSYEQYF
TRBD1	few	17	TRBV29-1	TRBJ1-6	TGCAGCGTCGAGTCTCAGGTCTGGGGACAGGGGAGGTCACCCCTCCACTTT	CSVESQVWGQGRSPLHF
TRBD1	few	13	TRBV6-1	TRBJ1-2	TGTGCCAGCACCCAGGGGGGGGGCTATGGCTACACCTTC	CASTQGGGYGYTF
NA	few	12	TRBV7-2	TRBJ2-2	TGTGCCAGCAGCTTAGTGGCTAGGGAGCTGTTTTTT	CASSLVARELFF
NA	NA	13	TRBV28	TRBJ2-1	TGTGCCAGCAGTTTTCCCGGGGACAATGAGCAGTTCTTC	CASSFPGDNEQFF
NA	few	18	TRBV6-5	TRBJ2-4	TGTGCCAGCAGTTACTCAGCCCCCTCCCGGCTAGCCTATAACATTCAGTACTTC	CASSYSAPSRLAYNIQYF
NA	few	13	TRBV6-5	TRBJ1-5	TGTGCCAGCAGTTACGGACTCAATCAGCCCCAGCATTTT	CASSYGLNQPQHF
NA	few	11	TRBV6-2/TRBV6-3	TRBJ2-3	TGTGCCAGCAGATTTATGGCTACGCAGTATTTT	CASRFMATQYF
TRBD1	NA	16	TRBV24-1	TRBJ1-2	TGTGCCACCAGTGAGTCCGACGGGACAGGGGGTGATGGCTACACCTTC	CATSESDGTGGDGYTF
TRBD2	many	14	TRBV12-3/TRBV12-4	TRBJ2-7	TGTGCCAGCAGTTTGTCTAGCGGGAGTGCCGAGCAGTACTTC	CASSLSSGSAEQYF
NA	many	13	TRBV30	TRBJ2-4	TGTGCCTGTGACGGGTTAGCCAAAAACATTCAGTACTTC	CACDGLAKNIQYF
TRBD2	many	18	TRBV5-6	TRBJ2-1	TGTGCCAGCAGCTTCCGGACTAGCGGGAGGGGTAGCCACAATGAGCAGTTCTTC	CASSFRTSGRGSHNEQFF